This is a list of T cell receptor beta chains from one sample in a study of T cell clonotyping in hematopoietic cell transplantation. Repertoires were generated with immunoSEQ multiplex PCR, while TCRdb's copy carries only in-frame clones and drops some. The sample consists of fewer than 5,500 clones, approximately 86% of them appearing once. Source: peripheral blood mononuclear cells, taken 180 days after allogeneic stem cell transplant. The receptors here all came from a male patient aged 55 to 69 who had an allogeneic stem cell transplant from an unrelated donor, so T cells may come from the graft donor. Some clones in this sample may be carry-over from other donors' samples. Both conserved end residues are part of each CDR3.

v_call,j_call,cdr3_aa
TRBV6-5,TRBJ2-2,CASSYGTSGAGELFF
TRBV5-3,TRBJ2-1,CARSFSGVKVSYNEQFF
TRBV29-1,TRBJ2-5,CSVDRGQETQYF
TRBV6-5,TRBJ1-5,CASSPRDSNQPQHF
TRBV6-5,TRBJ1-1,CASSYSSGQVNTEAFF
TRBV28,TRBJ2-7,CASSLGIGKEQYF
TRBV6-5,TRBJ1-1,CASSYHGQGRTEAFF
TRBV15,TRBJ1-5,CATSPENGPDQPQHF
TRBV2,TRBJ2-1,CASSATRGEQFF
TRBV7-2,TRBJ1-3,CASRLGEGNTIYF
TRBV29-1,TRBJ1-1,CSVKDLTEAFF
TRBV29-1,TRBJ2-3,CSVVEFPLDTQYF
TRBV11-3,TRBJ2-5,CASSLGEVHQETQYF
TRBV6-1,TRBJ1-4,CASSGTSAGGIEKLFF
TRBV5-1,TRBJ2-5,CASSLEGAQYF
TRBV4-2,TRBJ2-7,CASSRTLEQYF
TRBV6-1,TRBJ2-7,CASVPNRGSYEQYF
TRBV2,TRBJ1-4,CASSPRTGGGKLFF
TRBV7-6,TRBJ2-3,CASSLEGGVGTDTQYF
TRBV14,TRBJ2-7,CASSLGTSGGTHEQYF
TRBV19,TRBJ2-1,CASSIPRGTSNEQFF
TRBV13,TRBJ2-5,CASSFSGGVAETQYF
TRBV28,TRBJ2-5,CASSSSGTTNSRTQYF
TRBV19,TRBJ1-5,CASSIKGPIGVYSNQPQHF
TRBV2,TRBJ1-5,CASSGRRNQPQHF
TRBV14,TRBJ1-1,CASSHWNRGSEAFF
TRBV9,TRBJ2-3,CASSVGADTQYF
TRBV27,TRBJ1-1,CASSERQSYQDTEAFF
TRBV4-2,TRBJ1-1,CASSQDAGTGFLFTEAFF
TRBV9,TRBJ1-1,CASSPKTGTGTEAFF
TRBV6-5,TRBJ1-5,CATCLSGNQPQHF
TRBV5-1,TRBJ2-3,CASSLDRRTDRSSTDTQYF
TRBV28,TRBJ1-5,CASSLMAGGVDQPQHF
TRBV7-9,TRBJ1-1,CASSPTLEIEAFF
TRBV29-1,TRBJ2-2,CSVEEGQGRVGNGELFF
TRBV2,TRBJ2-5,CASIPGSEKTQYF
TRBV6-6,TRBJ1-5,CASSTTTETRNQPQHF